Listed below are T cell receptor beta chains from one sample, sequenced in a study of T cell responses to AZD1222 COVID-19 vaccine. TCRdb keeps only in-frame clones here, not all; method: immunoSEQ multiplex PCR. This table holds 150,000 to 180,000 clones, 90% found once. The material was peripheral blood, obtained on day 0 of AZD1222 vaccination. Source of these receptors: an adult in good health. Both conserved end residues are part of each CDR3. The D gene is left open where the match is weak. Not all rows give a size; the values are once, few, many and, for expanded clones, a class.

V gene: TRBV10-3
J gene: TRBJ2-5
D gene: NA
clone size: NA
CDR3 protein: CAISDLEETQYF
CDR3 DNA: TGTGCCATCAGTGACCTCGAGGAGACCCAGTACTTC

V gene: TRBV28
J gene: TRBJ2-7
D gene: NA
clone size: NA
CDR3 protein: CASSFTTTGYEQYF
CDR3 DNA: TGTGCCAGCAGTTTTACAACCACCGGTTACGAGCAGTACTTC

V gene: TRBV2
J gene: TRBJ1-3
D gene: NA
clone size: NA
CDR3 protein: CASPEGAPPGNTIYF
CDR3 DNA: TGTGCCAGTCCTGAAGGAGCGCCTCCTGGAAACACCATATATTTT

V gene: TRBV19
J gene: TRBJ2-2
D gene: NA
clone size: NA
CDR3 protein: CASSMSRQNTGELFF
CDR3 DNA: TGTGCCAGTAGTATGAGTCGGCAAAACACCGGGGAGCTGTTTTTT

V gene: TRBV4-2
J gene: TRBJ1-6
D gene: TRBD1
clone size: NA
CDR3 protein: CASSQDPTGNSPLHF
CDR3 DNA: TGTGCCAGCAGCCAAGACCCGACAGGGAATTCACCCCTCCACTTT

V gene: TRBV6-2/TRBV6-3
J gene: TRBJ1-2
D gene: NA
clone size: NA
CDR3 protein: CASSYAVTPYGYTF
CDR3 DNA: TGTGCCAGCAGTTACGCGGTAACACCCTATGGCTACACCTTC

V gene: TRBV27
J gene: TRBJ2-3
D gene: NA
clone size: NA
CDR3 protein: CASSLGVRANTQYF
CDR3 DNA: TGTGCCAGCAGTTTGGGGGTAAGGGCAAATACGCAGTATTTT

V gene: TRBV27
J gene: TRBJ2-7
D gene: TRBD1
clone size: NA
CDR3 protein: CASRVRDSLGYEQYF
CDR3 DNA: TGTGCCAGCAGGGTCCGGGACAGCCTTGGCTACGAGCAGTACTTC

V gene: TRBV7-6
J gene: TRBJ2-2
D gene: NA
clone size: NA
CDR3 protein: CASSLKQGIPGELFF
CDR3 DNA: TGTGCCAGCAGCTTAAAACAGGGAATCCCCGGGGAGCTGTTTTTT

V gene: TRBV7-8
J gene: TRBJ1-2
D gene: NA
clone size: NA
CDR3 protein: CASSLVETNYGYTF
CDR3 DNA: TGTGCCAGCAGCTTGGTAGAAACTAACTATGGCTACACCTTC

V gene: TRBV25-1
J gene: TRBJ2-7
D gene: NA
clone size: NA
CDR3 protein: CASSGFGQAESYEQYF
CDR3 DNA: TGTGCCAGCAGTGGGTTTGGGCAGGCCGAATCCTACGAGCAGTACTTC

V gene: TRBV6-1
J gene: TRBJ2-3
D gene: TRBD2
clone size: NA
CDR3 protein: CASSDRDIAGEGADTQYF
CDR3 DNA: TGTGCCAGCAGTGACCGCGATATAGCGGGAGAAGGGGCAGATACGCAGTATTTT

V gene: TRBV2
J gene: TRBJ1-1
D gene: NA
clone size: NA
CDR3 protein: CASSDLSVYSTEAFF
CDR3 DNA: TGTGCCAGCAGTGATCTGAGCGTGTATAGCACTGAAGCTTTCTTT

V gene: TRBV6-1
J gene: TRBJ2-7
D gene: TRBD2
clone size: NA
CDR3 protein: CASSGGTSRRSYEQYF
CDR3 DNA: TGTGCCAGCAGTGGTGGGACTAGTAGGAGGTCCTACGAGCAGTACTTC

V gene: TRBV11-2
J gene: TRBJ2-7
D gene: TRBD2
clone size: NA
CDR3 protein: CASSHPELATSYEQYF
CDR3 DNA: TGTGCCAGCAGCCATCCGGAACTAGCGACATCCTACGAGCAGTACTTC

V gene: TRBV25-1
J gene: TRBJ1-5
D gene: NA
clone size: NA
CDR3 protein: CASSELGRRLDQPQHF
CDR3 DNA: TGTGCCAGCAGTGAATTGGGGAGGAGGTTGGATCAGCCCCAGCATTTT

V gene: TRBV2
J gene: TRBJ1-5
D gene: TRBD1
clone size: NA
CDR3 protein: CASSPGTENQPQHF
CDR3 DNA: TGTGCCAGCAGTCCCGGGACAGAGAATCAGCCCCAGCATTTT

V gene: TRBV19
J gene: TRBJ1-1
D gene: NA
clone size: NA
CDR3 protein: CASSKGAGRSEAFF
CDR3 DNA: TGTGCCAGTAGTAAAGGGGCGGGGAGAAGTGAAGCTTTCTTT

V gene: TRBV5-1
J gene: TRBJ1-4
D gene: NA
clone size: NA
CDR3 protein: CASSPRGENEKLFF
CDR3 DNA: TGCGCCAGCAGCCCCCGGGGGGAAAATGAAAAACTGTTTTTT

V gene: TRBV18
J gene: TRBJ2-1
D gene: NA
clone size: NA
CDR3 protein: CASSPGARSLNEQFF
CDR3 DNA: TGTGCCAGCTCACCCGGAGCTAGATCCCTCAATGAGCAGTTCTTC

V gene: TRBV18
J gene: TRBJ2-1
D gene: TRBD2
clone size: NA
CDR3 protein: CASSPGTSEYNEQFF
CDR3 DNA: TGTGCCAGCTCACCCGGGACTAGCGAGTACAATGAGCAGTTCTTC

V gene: TRBV6-2/TRBV6-3
J gene: TRBJ2-7
D gene: NA
clone size: NA
CDR3 protein: CASSYRVAGGYEQYF
CDR3 DNA: TGTGCCAGCAGTTACCGGGTAGCCGGCGGGTACGAGCAGTACTTC

V gene: TRBV27
J gene: TRBJ2-7
D gene: NA
clone size: NA
CDR3 protein: CASSLVGGQTPLEQYF
CDR3 DNA: TGTGCCAGCAGTTTAGTGGGGGGACAGACCCCTCTCGAGCAGTACTTC

V gene: TRBV5-1
J gene: TRBJ2-1
D gene: TRBD2
clone size: NA
CDR3 protein: CASSSGLADSYNEQFF
CDR3 DNA: TGCGCCAGCAGCAGCGGACTAGCGGACTCCTACAATGAGCAGTTCTTC

V gene: TRBV27
J gene: TRBJ2-7
D gene: NA
clone size: NA
CDR3 protein: CASSPGVDYEQYF
CDR3 DNA: TGTGCCAGCAGTCCAGGGGTTGACTACGAGCAGTACTTC

V gene: TRBV4-1
J gene: TRBJ1-6
D gene: NA
clone size: NA
CDR3 protein: CASSHGTLMDSPLHF
CDR3 DNA: TGCGCCAGCAGCCATGGGACACTCATGGATTCACCCCTCCACTTT

V gene: TRBV18
J gene: TRBJ1-4
D gene: NA
clone size: NA
CDR3 protein: CASSPSQELNEKLFF
CDR3 DNA: TGTGCCAGCTCACCCTCTCAGGAACTTAATGAAAAACTGTTTTTT

V gene: TRBV7-9
J gene: TRBJ1-1
D gene: NA
clone size: NA
CDR3 protein: CASSRWGQVENTEAFF
CDR3 DNA: TGTGCCAGCAGCCGGTGGGGGCAGGTGGAAAACACTGAAGCTTTCTTT

V gene: TRBV5-4
J gene: TRBJ2-2
D gene: TRBD2
clone size: NA
CDR3 protein: CASSGGGYSNTGELFF
CDR3 DNA: TGTGCCAGCAGCGGGGGGGGTTACTCGAACACCGGGGAGCTGTTTTTT

V gene: TRBV4-3
J gene: TRBJ2-2
D gene: NA
clone size: NA
CDR3 protein: CASSRVQGSKGTGELFF
CDR3 DNA: TGCGCCAGCAGCCGAGTACAGGGTTCAAAAGGGACCGGGGAGCTGTTTTTT

V gene: TRBV7-3
J gene: TRBJ2-1
D gene: NA
clone size: NA
CDR3 protein: CASSLIGDSYNEQFF
CDR3 DNA: TGTGCCAGCAGCTTAATCGGGGACTCCTACAATGAGCAGTTCTTC

V gene: TRBV4-3
J gene: TRBJ2-1
D gene: TRBD1
clone size: NA
CDR3 protein: CATSEMGTDYNEQFF
CDR3 DNA: TGCGCCACCTCAGAGATGGGGACAGACTACAATGAGCAGTTCTTC

V gene: TRBV19
J gene: TRBJ1-3
D gene: TRBD1
clone size: NA
CDR3 protein: CASSNRDSRNTIYF
CDR3 DNA: TGTGCCAGTAGTAACCGGGACAGTCGAAACACCATATATTTT

V gene: TRBV5-4
J gene: TRBJ2-1
D gene: NA
clone size: NA
CDR3 protein: CASSLRVGGNEQFF
CDR3 DNA: TGTGCCAGCAGCTTGCGAGTGGGAGGCAATGAGCAGTTCTTC

V gene: TRBV10-3
J gene: TRBJ2-7
D gene: TRBD2
clone size: NA
CDR3 protein: CAISESLGLAGAREQYF
CDR3 DNA: TGTGCCATCAGTGAGTCACTTGGGCTAGCGGGAGCTCGGGAGCAGTACTTC

V gene: TRBV28
J gene: TRBJ2-1
D gene: TRBD2
clone size: NA
CDR3 protein: CASSRTSGSYNEQFF
CDR3 DNA: TGTGCCAGCAGCCGGACTAGCGGGAGCTACAATGAGCAGTTCTTC

V gene: TRBV15
J gene: TRBJ1-2
D gene: NA
clone size: NA
CDR3 protein: CATSRGAGVDNGYTF
CDR3 DNA: TGTGCCACCAGCAGAGGGGCAGGGGTGGATAATGGCTACACCTTC

V gene: TRBV10-3
J gene: TRBJ1-5
D gene: NA
clone size: NA
CDR3 protein: CAISEGYSNQPQHF
CDR3 DNA: TGTGCCATCAGTGAGGGGTATAGCAATCAGCCCCAGCATTTT

V gene: TRBV20-1
J gene: TRBJ2-6
D gene: TRBD2
clone size: NA
CDR3 protein: CSASGGLAGSSGANVLTF
CDR3 DNA: TGCAGTGCTAGTGGGGGACTAGCGGGTTCCTCTGGGGCCAACGTCCTGACTTTC

V gene: TRBV4-3
J gene: TRBJ1-2
D gene: NA
clone size: NA
CDR3 protein: CASSQELGDYGYTF
CDR3 DNA: TGCGCCAGCAGCCAGGAATTGGGAGACTATGGCTACACCTTC

V gene: TRBV16
J gene: TRBJ1-5
D gene: TRBD1
clone size: NA
CDR3 protein: CASSRAGQSNQPQHF
CDR3 DNA: TGTGCCAGCAGCCGGGCGGGACAGTCCAATCAGCCCCAGCATTTT

V gene: TRBV4-1
J gene: TRBJ1-4
D gene: NA
clone size: NA
CDR3 protein: CASSRPESTNEKLFF
CDR3 DNA: TGCGCCAGCAGCCGACCAGAATCAACTAATGAAAAACTGTTTTTT

V gene: TRBV5-8
J gene: TRBJ2-7
D gene: TRBD2
clone size: NA
CDR3 protein: CASSPMGLVYEQYF
CDR3 DNA: TGTGCCAGCAGCCCGATGGGACTAGTTTACGAGCAGTACTTC

V gene: TRBV7-9
J gene: TRBJ1-4
D gene: TRBD1
clone size: NA
CDR3 protein: CASSAWGQGATATNEKLFF
CDR3 DNA: TGTGCCAGCAGCGCGTGGGGACAGGGGGCCACCGCAACTAATGAAAAACTGTTTTTT

V gene: TRBV27
J gene: TRBJ2-1
D gene: NA
clone size: NA
CDR3 protein: CASSFKVSYNEQFF
CDR3 DNA: TGTGCCAGCAGTTTTAAGGTTTCCTACAATGAGCAGTTCTTC

V gene: TRBV18
J gene: TRBJ2-7
D gene: NA
clone size: once
CDR3 protein: CASSPPGLSSSSYEQYF
CDR3 DNA: TGTGCCAGCTCACCACCTGGTTTGTCCTCTAGCTCCTACGAGCAGTACTTC

V gene: TRBV28
J gene: TRBJ1-3
D gene: NA
clone size: NA
CDR3 protein: CASRKDSTGNTIYF
CDR3 DNA: TGTGCCAGCAGAAAGGACAGCACTGGAAACACCATATATTTT

V gene: TRBV14
J gene: TRBJ1-2
D gene: NA
clone size: NA
CDR3 protein: CASSQAGGFSGYTF
CDR3 DNA: TGTGCCAGCAGCCAAGCGGGGGGCTTTAGCGGCTACACCTTC

V gene: TRBV28
J gene: TRBJ1-1
D gene: NA
clone size: NA
CDR3 protein: CASSFSGQKNTEAFF
CDR3 DNA: TGTGCCAGCAGTTTCTCAGGACAGAAGAACACTGAAGCTTTCTTT

V gene: TRBV19
J gene: TRBJ1-2
D gene: NA
clone size: once
CDR3 protein: CASSIRFFGTAGGYF
CDR3 DNA: TGTGCCAGTAGTATTCGGTTCTTTGGAACAGCCGGCGGGTACTTC

V gene: TRBV5-1
J gene: TRBJ2-1
D gene: NA
clone size: NA
CDR3 protein: CASSDGSYGDNEQFF
CDR3 DNA: TGCGCCAGCAGCGATGGTTCTTACGGCGACAATGAGCAGTTCTTC

V gene: TRBV18
J gene: TRBJ2-7
D gene: TRBD2
clone size: NA
CDR3 protein: CASSQLAGGPIEQYF
CDR3 DNA: TGTGCCAGCTCACAACTAGCGGGAGGGCCGATCGAGCAGTACTTC

V gene: TRBV3-1/TRBV3-2
J gene: TRBJ2-7
D gene: TRBD2
clone size: NA
CDR3 protein: CASSLAGDNYEQYF
CDR3 DNA: TGTGCCAGCAGCCTAGCGGGAGATAACTACGAGCAGTACTTC

V gene: TRBV28
J gene: TRBJ2-4
D gene: TRBD1
clone size: NA
CDR3 protein: CASRTTGMGNIQYF
CDR3 DNA: TGTGCCAGCAGAACGACAGGGATGGGTAACATTCAGTACTTC

V gene: TRBV7-2
J gene: TRBJ2-7
D gene: NA
clone size: few
CDR3 protein: CASSLADSSYEQYF
CDR3 DNA: TGTGCCAGCAGTTTAGCGGACAGCTCCTACGAGCAGTACTTC